This T cell receptor beta chain is drawn from a study of long-term antiretroviral therapy in people with HIV. Per individual, the PBMC samples numbered at least one pre-ART and at least two post-ART. The CDR3 contains 12 residues. With 3 bases removed from V and 7 bases from J, the gap between germline ends came to 11 bases. CDR1 is SGHRS and CDR2 is YFSETQ in the germline V gene. With survey level as its setting, the immunoSEQ assay was v3.0. Assay: immunoSEQ multiplex PCR; the TCRdb copy retains only in-frame clones and omits some. The profile shows 21,000 or so clones, around 82% of them singletons.

The TCR sequence derives from a man aged 50-59 years with HIV. The V and J genes are TRBV5-1 and TRBJ2-7; D uncertain. The sample consisted of unsorted PBMCs, taken at the start of antiretroviral therapy. The CDR3 bases are TGCGCCAGCAGCTCCCCGAGTCCGGAGCAGTACTTC. This translates into CASSSPSPEQYF.